Listed here is a single T cell receptor (beta chain). This entry belongs to a study of blood T cell repertoires in COVID-19. In the study overall: Material from acute and convalescent COVID-19 was sourced from the United States, Italy and Spain. The analysed material was cDNA or gDNA that came from T cells, B-cell-depleted T cells, or PBMCs.

Germline-derived CDR1 and CDR2 are KGHSH and LQKENI. CDR3 length: 18 residues. V shed 6 bases and J shed 0 bases, with 21 bases lying between them. Methods used by the authors: Nucleated cell number was recorded as an estimate derived from reference gene primer amplification. Clones were read by immunoSEQ multiplex PCR, and TCRdb kept only the in-frame ones, dropping some. The V and J calls and the clone size are those of that table, but D and trimming were determined from the DNA. In the table there are 250,000 to 300,000 clones, about four fifths of which are singletons. The rearrangement uses TRBV18 and TRBJ1-3; possibly TRBD1 for D (5 bases). The clonotype comes from a woman aged 60 to 75 with active or convalescent COVID-19. The source material was peripheral blood. The CDR3 DNA follows: TGTGCCAGCTCGGTGATGGGGCCCCCTACAACCTCTGGAAACACCATATATTTT. This translates into CASSVMGPPTTSGNTIYF. Supplemented by reference TRBV18 and TRBJ1-3, the full variable domain reads NAGVMQNPRHLVRRRGQEARLRCSPMKGHSHVYWYRQLPEEGLKFMVYLQKENIIDESGMPKERFSAEFPKEGPSILRIQQVVRGDSAAYFCASSVMGPPTTSGNTIYFGEGSWLTVV.